The clone carrying this T cell receptor (beta chain) was recorded at least ten times. Its antigen is as yet unknown. This entry is derived from a study of T cells in Graves' hyperthyroidism and ophthalmopathy. Broader study findings: Model-based prediction identified ophthalmopathy a median about 6 months prior to its onset.

This CDR3 has 13 residues. V lost 1 base to trimming and J lost 7 bases, with 11 bases between them. Germline CDR1 SGHVS, CDR2 FNYEAQ. Researchers amplified the TCR beta CDR3 regions from RNA transcripts. TCR CDR3 regions were first amplified by RT-PCR with HTBI primers. MiXCR was run by TCRdb on the multiplex PCR reads, yielding one entry per CDR3 protein. The data show 600,000 or so distinct CDR3 sequences, about 45% seen once. The specimen was peripheral blood or thyroid tissue (not recorded which). This rearrangement joins TRBV7-6 to TRBJ2-7; D remains unclear. This clonotype originated in a woman younger than 35 with Graves' hyperthyroidism. CDR3 sequence: CASSLDPFSEQYF. The CDR3 region has the DNA TGTGCCAGCAGCTTAGACCCTTTTTCAGAGCAGTACTTC.